Listed below are T cell receptor beta chains from one sample, sequenced in a study of blood T cells in healthy people across ages. TCRdb passed the 5' RACE reads through MiXCR, listing each CDR3 protein once. The table shows roughly 800,000 distinct CDR3 sequences, with 55% to 75% occurring only once. The sample consisted of blood. The receptors were sampled from a man aged 30 to 45 in good health. The CDR3 runs from the conserved cysteine through the conserved F or W. D genes are given only for firm matches. Clone size is not always given. Where it is, it says once, few, many or a class for expanded clones.

>NA|TRBJ2-5|NA|TRBV29-1
CSVEPAGVQETQYF
TGCAGCGTTGAACCGGCAGGGGTCCAGGAGACCCAGTACTTC
>NA|TRBJ1-2|NA|TRBV12-5
CASGAGYGYTF
TGTGCTAGTGGGGCAGGCTATGGCTACACCTTC
>NA|TRBJ1-6|NA|TRBV25-1
CASSAPQYNSPLHF
TGTGCCAGCAGTGCGCCACAGTATAATTCACCCCTCCACTTT
>TRBD2|TRBJ2-1|NA|TRBV20-1
CSATGLADQNEQFF
TGCAGTGCCACCGGACTAGCGGATCAAAATGAGCAGTTCTTC
>NA|TRBJ1-2|many|TRBV4-2
CASSLPRNDRDGYTF
TGTGCCAGCAGCCTACCCCGAAACGACAGAGACGGCTACACCTTC
>TRBD2|TRBJ2-1|NA|TRBV2
CASTRTSGGLSNEQFF
TGTGCCAGCACCAGGACTAGCGGGGGGCTCAGTAATGAGCAGTTCTTC
>NA|TRBJ2-5|NA|TRBV7-6
CASSLFSWAGEETQYF
TGTGCCAGCAGCTTATTCTCTTGGGCAGGAGAAGAGACCCAGTACTTC
>TRBD2|TRBJ2-1|NA|TRBV10-3
CAISAVGEGEQFF
TGTGCCATCAGTGCCGTCGGGGAGGGTGAGCAGTTCTTC
>NA|TRBJ2-1|NA|TRBV10-3
CAISSGTYNEQFF
TGTGCCATCAGCTCCGGGACATACAATGAGCAGTTCTTC
>NA|TRBJ1-2|NA|TRBV12-3/TRBV12-4
CASSFDGGEGYTF
TGTGCCAGCAGTTTCGATGGGGGCGAGGGCTACACCTTC
>NA|TRBJ2-7|NA|TRBV4-1
CASSQDLGRNYEQYF
TGCGCCAGCAGCCAAGATCTCGGTAGAAACTACGAGCAGTACTTC
>NA|TRBJ2-4|NA|TRBV7-9
CASSVWGSKNIQYF
TGTGCCAGCAGCGTATGGGGATCCAAAAACATTCAGTACTTC
>NA|TRBJ2-7|NA|TRBV10-3
CAIWDWSSYEQYF
TGTGCCATTTGGGACTGGAGCTCCTACGAGCAGTACTTC
>NA|TRBJ2-5|few|TRBV2
CATPGADKQYF
TGTGCCACCCCCGGAGCAGACAAGCAGTACTTC
>TRBD2|TRBJ2-3|NA|TRBV4-2
CASSQEVRDRSGGADTQYF
TGTGCCAGCAGCCAAGAGGTTCGCGATCGTAGCGGGGGAGCAGATACGCAGTATTTT
>NA|TRBJ2-7|NA|TRBV5-6
CASSRPAYTAYEQYF
TGTGCCAGCAGCAGACCCGCTTACACAGCCTACGAGCAGTACTTC
>NA|TRBJ2-7|few|TRBV12-3/TRBV12-4
CASSLGLADSSYEQYF
TGTGCCAGCAGTTTAGGGTTAGCAGATAGCTCCTACGAGCAGTACTTC
>NA|TRBJ2-1|few|TRBV6-6
CASRAVVEQFF
TGTGCCAGCAGGGCGGTGGTTGAGCAGTTCTTC
>TRBD1|TRBJ2-7|once|TRBV5-1
CASSAQGTGAEQYF
TGCGCCAGCAGCGCACAGGGGACAGGGGCCGAGCAGTACTTC
>TRBD1|TRBJ2-7|NA|TRBV29-1
CSVFLMSDEGQEYEQYF
TGCAGCGTCTTCCTGATGAGCGATGAGGGACAGGAGTACGAGCAGTACTTC
>TRBD2|TRBJ2-1|NA|TRBV20-1
CSASGRAGSSEQFF
TGCAGTGCTAGCGGGAGGGCCGGCTCTAGTGAGCAGTTCTTC
>NA|TRBJ2-5|few|TRBV10-3
CAISARGGSETQYF
TGTGCCATCAGTGCGCGCGGAGGATCGGAGACCCAGTACTTC
>TRBD1|TRBJ1-1|NA|TRBV7-9
CASSFGQVDTEAFF
TGTGCCAGCAGCTTCGGACAGGTGGACACTGAAGCTTTCTTT
>NA|TRBJ2-1|NA|TRBV2
CASSVTQESEQFF
TGTGCCAGCAGTGTCACGCAAGAATCTGAGCAGTTCTTC
>NA|TRBJ2-1|few|TRBV2
CASTNYNEQFF
TGTGCCAGTACGAACTACAATGAGCAGTTCTTC
>NA|TRBJ2-4|many|TRBV10-3
CAGLGQDNIQYF
TGTGCCGGACTAGGACAGGACAACATTCAGTACTTC
>NA|TRBJ2-7|NA|TRBV12-3/TRBV12-4
CASSTGGRQYF
TGTGCCAGCAGTACCGGGGGTAGGCAGTACTTC
>NA|TRBJ2-7|few|TRBV27
CASSLSALFEQYF
TGTGCCAGCAGTTTATCGGCCCTGTTCGAGCAGTACTTC
>TRBD1|TRBJ2-5|few|TRBV6-2/TRBV6-3
CATRQTGALEQETQYF
TGTGCCACACGTCAGACAGGGGCGCTGGAGCAAGAGACCCAGTACTTC